A selection of T cell receptor beta chains follows, all from one sample in a study of T cells in Graves' hyperthyroidism and ophthalmopathy. Each CDR3 protein is one row after TCRdb ran MiXCR on the multiplex PCR reads. The sample consists of 130,000 to 150,000 distinct CDR3 sequences, roughly 23% of them appearing once. The sample taken for sequencing was blood. The receptors come from a woman aged 45-60 years with Graves' hyperthyroidism that later progressed to Graves' ophthalmopathy. CDR3s include the opening cysteine and the closing phenylalanine or tryptophan. A D gene is named only where the DNA matches it firmly. Size values are once, few and many counts, or a class for expanded clones, and some rows have none.

TRBJ2-2 | few | TRBV6-1 | . | TGTGCCAGCAGTGAAACTCGAGGGAACACCGGGGAGCTGTTTTTT | CASSETRGNTGELFF
TRBJ1-2 | once | TRBV19 | . | TGTGCCAGTAGTATAGAGTATTCCCAGGGTGAAGGCTACACCTTC | CASSIEYSQGEGYTF
TRBJ2-4 | many | TRBV5-1 | TRBD1 | TGCGCCAGCAGCCAAGAGACAGGGATCGGAAACATTCAGTACTTC | CASSQETGIGNIQYF
TRBJ2-1 | many | TRBV20-1 | . | TGCAGTGCTTTAACAGGGAATGAGCAGTTCTTC | CSALTGNEQFF
TRBJ2-2 | . | TRBV12-3/TRBV12-4 | . | TGTGCCAGCAAGGGGTTCGACAGACTCACCGGGGAGCTGTTTTTT | CASKGFDRLTGELFF
TRBJ1-2 | many | TRBV9 | . | TGTGCCAGCAGCGTAAGCCCCGAAGCCTCTAACTATGGCTACACCTTC | CASSVSPEASNYGYTF
TRBJ2-1 | many | TRBV6-1 | . | TGTGCCAGCAGTGACAGGGCCTACAATGAGCAGTTCTTC | CASSDRAYNEQFF
TRBJ2-3 | few | TRBV15 | TRBD2 | TGTGCCACCAGCAGAGATGATGGGGGGGGTAGTCATACGCAGTATTTT | CATSRDDGGGSHTQYF
TRBJ2-7 | many | TRBV6-1 | . | TGTGCCAGCAGTTCCGACTCGACGACAGCCCCCTACGAGCAGTACTTC | CASSSDSTTAPYEQYF
TRBJ1-2 | many | TRBV11-2 | . | TGTGCCAGCAGCTCGACCCTCAATACGGGTGGCTACACCTTC | CASSSTLNTGGYTF
TRBJ1-2 | many | TRBV7-9 | . | TGTGCCAGCAGTCGAAACATTCGGCAGGGTTGGGGTGGCTACACCTTC | CASSRNIRQGWGGYTF
TRBJ1-6 | many | TRBV7-2 | . | TGTGCCAGCAGCTTAGGGGTCGGATATTCACCCCTCCACTTT | CASSLGVGYSPLHF
TRBJ1-3 | . | TRBV7-2 | . | TGTGCCAGCAGCTTAGTCCGGGGCACCATATATTTT | CASSLVRGTIYF
TRBJ2-6 | . | TRBV7-3 | . | . | CASSSTLGTVGANVLTF
TRBJ2-5 | many | TRBV7-8 | . | TGTGCCAGCAGCCGGGGGCGGACCCAAGAGACCCAGTACTTC | CASSRGRTQETQYF
TRBJ2-3 | many | TRBV30 | . | TGTGCCTGGAGCCGGGGCGGCGGGGGCACAGATACGCAGTATTTT | CAWSRGGGGTDTQYF
TRBJ2-3 | many | TRBV5-5 | . | TGTGCCAGCAGCTTGGAAGAGACAGGAGGCACAGATACGCAGTATTTT | CASSLEETGGTDTQYF
TRBJ1-1 | many | TRBV3-1 | . | TGTGCCAGCAGCCCCCTCGGGAGGAGGGGCACTGAAGCTTTCTTT | CASSPLGRRGTEAFF
TRBJ2-1 | . | TRBV12-3/TRBV12-4 | . | TGTGCCAGCAGTTTGAGTATCCCCGGGAGCAATGAGCAGTTCTTC | CASSLSIPGSNEQFF
TRBJ2-1 | . | TRBV24-1 | TRBD2 | TGTGCCACCGGCGGACTAGACTACAATGAGCAGTTCTTC | CATGGLDYNEQFF
TRBJ1-1 | . | TRBV28 | . | TGTGCCAGCAGCCCCTTCTCCGGGAGCTCTCATGAAGCTTTCTTT | CASSPFSGSSHEAFF
TRBJ2-3 | many | TRBV29-1 | . | TGCAGCGTTGAGGGGGTCTCTGTGGGAGGCACAGATACGCAGTATTTT | CSVEGVSVGGTDTQYF
TRBJ2-5 | many | TRBV20-1 | TRBD2 | TGCAGTGCTAGACTAGCGGGAGGGGCCTGGGCCCAAGAGACCCAGTACTTC | CSARLAGGAWAQETQYF
TRBJ2-5 | . | TRBV6-9 | . | TGTGCCAGCAGTTACACCCACTCGGGGGTTTCTCAAGAGACCCAGTACTTC | CASSYTHSGVSQETQYF